Below, 27 T cell receptor beta chains from the same sample are listed, as sequenced in a study of T cell repertoires in cytomegalovirus infection. TCRdb called the reads again in MiXCR, with one record for every CDR3 protein. The repertoire consists of a few hundred thousand distinct CDR3 sequences, with 17% occurring once and the leading ten covering around 12%. Material for sequencing was PBMCs. These receptors were collected from a human donor in good health (CMV status not recorded). Some clones in this sample may be carry-over from other donors' samples.

This clonotype was observed a handful of times. V gene TRBV15 combines with J gene TRBJ1-3; a weak D match, TRBD1 (5 bases). Germline CDR1 and CDR2: LNHNV and YYDKDF (reference sequence). The V gene lost 3 bases and the J gene lost 4 bases, with 16 bases spanning the gap. This CDR3 spans 16 amino acids. The CDR3 bases are TGTGCCACCAGCAGGGGCCTTTGGGGGTCCGGAAACACCATATATTTT. Its translation is CATSRGLWGSGNTIYF. The full variable domain, with the rest looked up from reference TRBV15 and TRBJ1-3, is DAMVIQNPRYQVTQFGKPVTLSCSQTLNHNVMYWYQQKSSQAPKLLFHYYDKDFNNEADTPDNFQSRRPNTSFCFLDIRSPGLGDTAMYLCATSRGLWGSGNTIYFGEGSWLTVV.

V is TRBV3-1 and J is TRBJ1-2, with unresolved D. The germline V gene encodes CDR1 LGHDT and CDR2 YNNKEL (reference sequence). The V end lost 1 base, the J end lost 4 bases, and 10 bases lay between the germline ends. This CDR3 is 14 amino acids long. The CDR3 DNA reads as TGTGCCAGCAGCCAAGGGCCGGGGATCTATGGCTACACCTTC. It translates to CASSQGPGIYGYTF.

The CDR3 nucleotides are TGCGCCAGCAGCCAAGATTGGAACTCACCCCTCCACTTT. It codes for CASSQDWNSPLHF. This chain connects TRBV4-1 to TRBJ1-6; no definite D call. Germline assignment: CDR1 MGHRA and CDR2 YSYEKL. The CDR3 has 13 amino acids. V was trimmed by 0 bases and J by 10 bases, leaving 7 bases between them.

The rearrangement uses TRBV4-1 and TRBJ2-3; 9 positions match TRBD2. CDR3 length: 18 amino acids. Germline lookup yields CDR1 MGHRA and CDR2 YSYEKL. With 0 bases clipped from V and 0 bases from J, the junction kept 7 bases outside the gene matches. Written as DNA, the CDR3 is TGCGCCAGCAGCCAAGAAGGGGATGGACTAGCGAGCACAGATACGCAGTATTTT. Translation gives CASSQEGDGLASTDTQYF.

The V call is TRBV7-6, the J call TRBJ1-5, with D tentatively TRBD1 (6 bases). V lost 2 bases and J 3 bases, leaving 8 bases between the germline ends. CDR1 SGHVS and CDR2 FNYEAQ come from the germline V gene. The CDR3 sequence is 14 residues long. The CDR3 here is CASSLNRANQPQHF. For the CDR3, the DNA is TGTGCCAGCAGCTTAAACAGGGCCAATCAGCCCCAGCATTTT.

Many counts were recorded for this clonotype. The chain recombines TRBV12-3 or TRBV12-4 with TRBJ2-2; D ambiguous. Trimming removed 6 bases from V and 8 bases from J, with 16 bases in between. The CDR3 length is 14 residues. The CDR3 is CASSDSWGWGELFF. The CDR3 coding sequence is TGTGCCAGCAGCGATAGTTGGGGATGGGGGGAGCTGTTTTTT.

V and J are TRBV5-1 and TRBJ2-2, with D tentatively TRBD2 (6 bases). V was pared by 4 bases and J by 3 bases, with 16 bases between. Germline CDR1 and CDR2: SGHRS and YFSETQ. The CDR3 contains 16 residues. In nucleotides, the CDR3 is TGCGCCAGCAGCCCGACTGGAGGGGTGTACACCGGGGAGCTGTTTTTT. Amino acids: CASSPTGGVYTGELFF.

V and J are TRBV7-9 and TRBJ1-4; weak D call: TRBD1 (6 bases). The length of the CDR3 is 16 residues. Germline CDR1 SEHNR, CDR2 FQNEAQ (reference sequence). The ends were cut back, 5 bases at V and 6 bases at J, with 19 bases in the middle. The CDR3 sequence is CASSPFPLGTYEKLFF. The CDR3 DNA reads as TGTGCCAGCAGCCCCTTTCCCCTGGGGACATATGAAAAACTGTTTTTT.

This clonotype was seen repeatedly, ten times or more. The chain has TRBV7-2 and TRBJ2-7; no clear D. V lost 0 bases to trimming and J lost 0 bases, with 6 bases between them. CDR3 length equals 14 residues. Germline V lookup: CDR1 SGHTA, CDR2 FQGNSA. For the CDR3, the DNA is TGTGCCAGCAGCTTAGCTCGGATCTCCTACGAGCAGTACTTC. It is translated as CASSLARISYEQYF.

This clonotype has more than one count but fewer than ten. The rearrangement joins TRBV12-5 to TRBJ2-7, with 11 bases lining up with TRBD1. V shed 6 bases, J shed 1 base, and the junction held 8 bases outside the gene matches. The CDR3 consists of 16 residues. Germline V gene data show CDR1 as LGHNT and CDR2 as FRNRAP. CDR3 in amino acids: CASGPTGTGGSYEQYF. The CDR3 region has the DNA TGTGCTAGTGGCCCTACCGGGACAGGGGGATCCTACGAGCAGTACTTC.

V and J are TRBV6-6 and TRBJ2-7; TRBD2 aligns across 8 bases. Trimming cost V 5 bases and J 0 bases; bases outside gene matches: 9. From germline, CDR1 is MNHNY and CDR2 SVGAGI (reference sequence). This CDR3 is built from 16 residues. CDR3: CASSQILAASSYEQYF. The CDR3 region has the DNA TGTGCCAGCAGTCAAATACTAGCGGCGAGCTCCTACGAGCAGTACTTC.

V is TRBV3-1 and J is TRBJ1-2, with a weak D call TRBD1 (5 bases). The CDR3 contains 12 residues. V lost 4 bases to trimming and J lost 8 bases, with 11 bases between them. The V gene's germline CDR1 is LGHDT and CDR2 YNNKEL (reference sequence). The CDR3 is CASSRRGEGYTF. CDR3 nucleotides: TGTGCCAGCAGCCGTAGGGGTGAGGGCTACACCTTC.

This clonotype was recorded at least ten times. This chain joins TRBV7-2 and TRBJ1-6, with D unresolved. This CDR3 is 13 amino acids long. The V gene's germline CDR1 is SGHTA and CDR2 FQGNSA. The V gene lost 1 base and the J gene lost 9 bases, with 7 bases spanning the gap. CDR3 nucleotide sequence: TGTGCCAGCAGCTTAGGGGTCAGTTCACCCCTCCACTTT. It specifies CASSLGVSSPLHF.

The rearrangement joins TRBV14 to TRBJ1-2; no clear D. Germline V lookup: CDR1 SGHDN, CDR2 FVKESK. The CDR3 runs to 14 residues. V was cut by 0 bases and J by 3 bases, with 8 bases left in between. Written as DNA, the CDR3 is TGTGCCAGCAGCCAAGATACTCACTACTATGGCTACACCTTC. This encodes CASSQDTHYYGYTF. Based on the CDR3 plus reference TRBV14 and TRBJ1-2, the full variable domain is EAGVTQFPSHSVIEKGQTVTLRCDPISGHDNLYWYRRVMGKEIKFLLHFVKESKQDESGMPNNRFLAERTGGTYSTLKVQPAELEDSGVYFCASSQDTHYYGYTFGSGTRLTVV.

The CDR3: CASSLVAGQGQHEQYF. Here the CDR3 DNA reads TGTGCCAGCAGCTTAGTAGCAGGACAGGGTCAACACGAGCAGTACTTC. The rearrangement joins TRBV11-2 to TRBJ2-7, with 8 bases lining up with TRBD1. Germline CDR1 and CDR2: SGHAT and FQNNGV. V gave up 1 base and J gave up 5 bases; unmatched junction bases: 10. The CDR3 extends over 16 amino acids.

V gene TRBV10-3 combines with J gene TRBJ1-3; D unresolved. V lost 4 bases, J lost 0 bases, and 10 bases lay in between. CDR3 size: 15 residues. The germline CDR1 and CDR2 sequences are ENHRY and SYGVKD. CDR3 nucleotide sequence: TGTGCCATCAGTGGCAGAGAGAGCTCTGGAAACACCATATATTTT. It encodes CAISGRESSGNTIYF.

The sample holds a few counts of this clonotype. The J gene is TRBJ1-1, the V gene TRBV24-1; 9 positions match TRBD1. Germline V gene data show CDR1 as KGHDR and CDR2 as SFDVKD. The CDR3 totals 15 residues. V trimming: 0 bases; J trimming: 4 bases; junction bases outside the gene matches: 2. The DNA of the CDR3 is TGTGCCACCAGTGATTTGACAGGGGGCGGCACTGAAGCTTTCTTT. This sequence encodes CATSDLTGGGTEAFF.

A word on this clonotype: A much larger clone lies one base from this, so it may be a read error. The J gene is TRBJ1-5, the V gene TRBV20-1; D is unresolved. The germline CDR1 and CDR2 sequences are DFQATT and SNEGSKA (reference sequence). The CDR3 totals 15 residues. Trimming removed 3 bases at V and 1 base at J, with 13 bases between. CDR3 sequence: CSARIPRKSNQPQHF. The DNA for the CDR3 is TGCAGTGCTAGGATCCCAAGAAAAAGCAATCAGCCCCAGCATTTT.

V and J are TRBV12-3 or TRBV12-4 and TRBJ1-2, with D possibly matching TRBD1 (6 bases). Trimming left V 5 bases short and J 4 bases short, with 8 bases between. This CDR3 spans 12 amino acids. In nucleotides, the CDR3 is TGTGCCAGCAGTCAACAGGGCTATGGCTACACCTTC. It yields the protein CASSQQGYGYTF.

The genes are TRBV27 and TRBJ1-6; D possibly corresponds to TRBD1 (5 bases). In germline, CDR1 is MNHEY, CDR2 SMNVEV (reference sequence). The CDR3 has 15 residues. The germline V and J ends were trimmed by 8 bases and 9 bases, with 20 bases remaining between them. CDR3 coding DNA: TGTGCCAGCTACCCGAGGGCAGGGTTCGGTTCACCCCTCCACTTT. Protein sequence: CASYPRAGFGSPLHF.

This sequence joins TRBV27 and TRBJ1-2; no clear D. Germline V gives CDR1 MNHEY, CDR2 SMNVEV (reference sequence). V was shortened by 3 bases and J by 8 bases, with 13 bases between the two germline ends. The CDR3 runs 13 residues. In DNA form, the CDR3 reads TGTGCCAGCAGTTTCGCCTCCGGGTCAGGCTACACCTTC. It specifies CASSFASGSGYTF.

With respect to this clonotype: This sequence may be a read error, since a much larger clone differs from it by one base. V gene TRBV7-8 combines with J gene TRBJ2-5; 11 nucleotides agree with TRBD2. CDR1 SGHVS and CDR2 FQNEAQ come from the germline V gene. The CDR3 has 16 residues. CDR3: CASGFGASGGQETQYF. In DNA form, the CDR3 reads TGTGCCAGCGGCTTTGGGGCTAGCGGGGGGCAAGAGACCCAGTACTTC.

This clonotype has a count of ten or more. The chain employs TRBV7-2 and TRBJ1-6; no reliable D call. Germline CDR1 reads SGHTA; CDR2 reads FQGNSA. CDR3 length: 12 residues. Trimming stripped 5 bases from V and 6 bases from J, with 5 bases between. The DNA of the CDR3 is TGTGCCAGCAGCCATTTTAATTCACCCCTCCACTTT. Translated, it gives CASSHFNSPLHF. The whole variable domain, filled in from reference TRBV7-2 and TRBJ1-6, reads GAGVSQSPSNKVTEKGKDVELRCDPISGHTALYWYRQSLGQGLEFLIYFQGNSAPDKSGLPSDRFSAERTGGSVSTLTIQRTQQEDSAVYLCASSHFNSPLHFGNGTRLTVT.

This clonotype was seen many times. The rearrangement uses TRBV6-1 and TRBJ2-7; 10 bases are shared with TRBD1. After removal of 8 bases from V and 2 bases from J, the junction contained 18 bases not matched to a gene. Germline V gene data show CDR1 as MNHNS and CDR2 as SASEGT. This CDR3 is built from 18 residues. This CDR3 is CASLFSIRDRGPPYEQYF. The DNA of the CDR3 is TGTGCCAGCCTCTTCAGCATCCGAGACAGGGGGCCTCCCTACGAGCAGTACTTC.

The rearrangement joins TRBV14 to TRBJ2-5; 8 bases align to TRBD2. The CDR3 sequence is 15 residues long. V shed 2 bases, J shed 4 bases, and the junction held 6 bases outside the gene matches. Germline V gene data show CDR1 as SGHDN and CDR2 as FVKESK. DNA for the CDR3: TGTGCCAGCAGCCAAATCCAGCGGGGGATAGAGACCCAGTACTTC. Amino acids: CASSQIQRGIETQYF. Full variable domain (missing parts from reference TRBV14 and TRBJ2-5): EAGVTQFPSHSVIEKGQTVTLRCDPISGHDNLYWYRRVMGKEIKFLLHFVKESKQDESGMPNNRFLAERTGGTYSTLKVQPAELEDSGVYFCASSQIQRGIETQYFGPGTRLLVL.

The rearrangement uses TRBV12-3 or TRBV12-4 and TRBJ1-1; D uncertain. The CDR3 runs 14 residues. V lost 6 bases and J lost 6, with 17 bases in between. CDR3 protein: CASSLRVGGAEAFF. The CDR3 bases are TGTGCCAGCAGCCTTCGGGTTGGCGGGGCTGAAGCTTTCTTT.

V usage is TRBV20-1 and J usage is TRBJ2-1, with 12 bases fitting TRBD2. This CDR3 comprises 16 residues. CDR1 DFQATT and CDR2 SNEGSKA come from the germline V gene (reference sequence). The trim removed 6 bases at V and 4 bases at J, leaving 10 bases unmatched. The CDR3 DNA reads TGCAGTGCCATTAAACTTGGACTAGCGGGGTACAATGAGCAGTTCTTC. Its protein product is CSAIKLGLAGYNEQFF.